This TCR beta chain comes out of a study of blood T cell repertoires in COVID-19. Study-level background: T cells, B-cell-depleted T cells, or PBMCs provided the cDNA or gDNA that served as material.

The CDR3 contains 14 residues. V was trimmed by 2 bases and J by 0 bases, leaving 7 bases between them. Germline V CDR1 and CDR2: KGHSH, LQKENI. Original data processing: Nucleated cell number was recorded as an estimate derived from reference gene primer amplification. Clones were sequenced by immunoSEQ multiplex PCR, and TCRdb holds only the in-frame ones, with some missing. Clone size and the V and J calls come from that table; the DNA yielded D and trimming. The sample yields hundreds of thousands of clones, more than 75% seen once. This study enrolled people aged about 18 to 100 from about two dozen US geographic areas.

Input material: PBMCs or T cells enriched from blood (not recorded which). The sequence was obtained from a man aged 30 to 45 with acute COVID-19. The gene calls are TRBV18 and TRBJ2-5, with D possibly matching TRBD1 (6 bases). CDR3: CASSPGTNQETQYF. CDR3 DNA sequence: TGTGCCAGCTCACCAGGGACAAACCAAGAGACCCAGTACTTC.